This T cell receptor (beta chain) was recovered during a study of regulatory T cells in long-lasting Graves disease. Study details: The antithyroid drugs taken by newly diagnosed Graves' patients had been used for under 3 months. Notes on the study in general: With persistent disease, TRBV28, TRBJ1-2 and TRBJ2-5 were the favored segments.

This clonotype was seen only a few times. Its antigen is currently unknown. V was cut by 1 base and J by 5 bases, with 12 bases left in between. This CDR3 has 13 residues. The germline gives CDR1 SQVTM, CDR2 ANQGSEA. Arm-PCR of CDR3 regions and iRepertoire HTBI primers were used to build TCR beta libraries. TCRdb re-analysed the multiplex PCR reads in MiXCR, keeping a single row per CDR3 protein. The sample lists around 460,000 distinct CDR3 sequences, less than 15% occurring once. Stated time point: newly diagnosed GD, antithyroid drugs for less than 3 months. The TCR library was prepared using RNA isolated from PBMCs. The sample was also reused in another study, on T cells in Graves' hyperthyroidism and ophthalmopathy. In that study: If no ophthalmopathy progression occurred within 18 months, Graves' hyperthyroidism was stable. With the HTBI primer set, the TCR CDR3 went through a first round of RT-PCR.

The sequences come from peripheral blood mononuclear cells (PBMCs), collected at new diagnosis, from a patient treated with antithyroid drugs. This receptor was taken from a woman aged 45-59 years with Graves disease. V is TRBV29-1 and J is TRBJ2-7; the D call may be TRBD1 or TRBD2 (5 bases each). The CDR3 is CSVEGGKANEQYF. CDR3 bases: TGCAGCGTTGAAGGGGGGAAGGCCAACGAGCAGTACTTC.